This T cell receptor (beta chain) was documented in a study of T-cell memory formation after mild COVID-19. On the study more broadly: Largely donor-specific sequence clusters came from a couple of donors. The study, taken as a whole, reports: The appearance of some responding clones in pre-infection memory suggested that cross-reactive memory joined. Day 15 to 85 contracting clones showed balanced CD4/CD8; later expanders leaned CD4+. The main location of contracting CD4+ clones was CM and EM, and that of contracting CD8+ clones was EMRA.

This clonotype was found many times. Antigen: not known. TCRdb re-called the 5' RACE reads through MiXCR, storing one row per CDR3 protein. The repertoire holds fewer than 450,000 distinct CDR3 sequences, with under 25% as singletons. The CDR3 has 14 residues. Trimming cost V 5 bases and J 4 bases, with 12 bases left between them. This sequence was found in an adult woman who had mild COVID-19 (a few samples of this study predate the infection). Cell type and time point are not known. The sequencing sample was made of PBMCs or a T cell subset sorted from them (not recorded which). The chain uses TRBV12-3 or TRBV12-4 and TRBJ2-1, with D uncertain. DNA of the CDR3: TGTGCCAGCAGTCGTACGGAAGGGTACAATGAGCAGTTCTTC. It translates to CASSRTEGYNEQFF.